The 8 T cell receptor beta chains below were found in one sample sequenced in a study of blood T cell repertoires in COVID-19. Clones were read by immunoSEQ multiplex PCR, and TCRdb kept only the in-frame ones, dropping some. This table holds about 250,000 clones, roughly four fifths found once. Sequences were obtained from PBMCs or T cells enriched from blood (not recorded which). These receptors were collected from a woman aged 40 to 50 who had been exposed to COVID-19.

The genes are TRBV6-5 and TRBJ1-1, with a possible D match to TRBD1 (5 bases). CDR1 is MNHEY, CDR2 SVGAGI, per germline. The CDR3 runs to 14 residues. V lost 0 bases to trimming and J lost 4 bases, with 9 bases between them. CDR3 region: CASSYSGRGTEAFF. Here the CDR3 DNA reads TGTGCCAGCAGTTACTCGGGAAGGGGCACTGAAGCTTTCTTT.

V and J are TRBV5-1 and TRBJ2-7, with 9 bases aligning to TRBD2. This CDR3 is 15 amino acids long. The V gene end was trimmed by 4 bases and the J gene end by 1 base; junction bases not matched to a gene: 6. Germline V CDR1 and CDR2: SGHRS, YFSETQ. The CDR3 DNA is TGCGCCAGCAGCCTTAGCGGGGGCCCTTCCTACGAGCAGTACTTC. This codes for CASSLSGGPSYEQYF.

This rearrangement joins TRBV9 to TRBJ2-3, with a possible D match to TRBD1 (6 bases). Trimming cost V 0 bases and J 4 bases, with 15 bases left between them. Germline V lookup: CDR1 SGDLS, CDR2 YYNGEE. The CDR3 is made up of 16 amino acids. The CDR3 here is CASSVGEQGAADTQYF. The CDR3 coding sequence is TGTGCCAGCAGCGTAGGGGAACAGGGTGCAGCAGATACGCAGTATTTT. The entire variable domain, with the rest obtained from reference TRBV9 and TRBJ2-3, is as follows: DSGVTQTPKHLITATGQRVTLRCSPRSGDLSVYWYQQSLDQGLQFLIQYYNGEERAKGNILERFSAQQFPDLHSELNLSSLELGDSALYFCASSVGEQGAADTQYFGPGTRLTVL.

V and J are TRBV30 and TRBJ1-4, with a tentative D call TRBD1 (5 bases). With 5 bases removed from V and 4 bases from J, the gap between germline ends came to 11 bases. The CDR3 extends over 13 amino acids. Germline CDR1 reads GTSNPN; CDR2 reads SVGIG (reference sequence). CDR3 loop: CAWGRQLNEKLFF. As DNA, the CDR3 is TGTGCCTGGGGGAGACAGCTTAATGAAAAACTGTTTTTT.

The rearrangement uses TRBV4-3 and TRBJ1-3; TRBD1 matches 9 bases. The CDR3 sequence is 15 residues long. The V and J ends lost 4 bases and 4 bases, in that order; junction bases with no gene match: 5. Germline CDR1 reads LGHNA; CDR2 reads YSLEER. This CDR3 reads CASSLGTGRGNTIYF. CDR3 DNA: TGCGCCAGCAGCCTGGGGACAGGGCGAGGAAACACCATATATTTT.

V and J are TRBV19 and TRBJ1-5; D remains unclear. The CDR3 spans 13 residues. The V gene's germline CDR1 is LNHDA and CDR2 SQIVND (reference sequence). V lost 0 bases and J lost 7, with 7 bases in between. The CDR3 loop reads CASSIDNWQPQHF. CDR3 coding DNA: TGTGCCAGTAGTATAGATAACTGGCAGCCCCAGCATTTT.

V is TRBV5-1 and J is TRBJ1-6, with D possibly matching TRBD1 (5 bases). This CDR3 comprises 15 residues. The ends were cut back, 1 base at V and 10 bases at J, with 15 bases in the middle. Germline CDR1 and CDR2: SGHRS and YFSETQ. CDR3 coding DNA: TGCGCCAGCAGCTTGTTGGGGGGACTAGGATCACCCCTCCACTTT. This encodes CASSLLGGLGSPLHF.

This clone showed up just a few times. The V call is TRBV7-2, the J call TRBJ2-7; 9 bases align to TRBD2. Trimming at V came to 3 bases and at J to 2 bases, leaving 8 bases not matched to a gene. This CDR3 region has 16 residues. Germline CDR1 SGHTA, CDR2 FQGNSA. CDR3 sequence reads: CASSLLGGGGAYEQYF. As DNA, the CDR3 is TGTGCCAGCAGCTTGTTAGGAGGCGGGGGGGCCTACGAGCAGTACTTC.